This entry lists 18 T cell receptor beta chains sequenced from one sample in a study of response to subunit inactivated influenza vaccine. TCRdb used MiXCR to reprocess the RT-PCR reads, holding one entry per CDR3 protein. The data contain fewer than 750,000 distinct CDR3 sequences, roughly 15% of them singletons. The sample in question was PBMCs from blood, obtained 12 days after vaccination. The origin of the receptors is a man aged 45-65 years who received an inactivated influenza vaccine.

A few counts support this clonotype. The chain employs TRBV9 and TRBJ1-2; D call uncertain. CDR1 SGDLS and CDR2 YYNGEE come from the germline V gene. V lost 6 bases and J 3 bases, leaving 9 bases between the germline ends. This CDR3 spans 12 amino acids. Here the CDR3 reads CASKGSDYGYTF. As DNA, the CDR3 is TGTGCCAGCAAGGGTTCAGACTATGGCTACACCTTC.

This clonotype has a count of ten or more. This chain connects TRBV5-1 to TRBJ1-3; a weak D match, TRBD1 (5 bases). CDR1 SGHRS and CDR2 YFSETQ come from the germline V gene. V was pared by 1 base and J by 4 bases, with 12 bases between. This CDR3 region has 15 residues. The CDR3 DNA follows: TGCGCCAGCAGCTTGAATCCGGGGCTGGGAAACACCATATATTTT. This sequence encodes CASSLNPGLGNTIYF.

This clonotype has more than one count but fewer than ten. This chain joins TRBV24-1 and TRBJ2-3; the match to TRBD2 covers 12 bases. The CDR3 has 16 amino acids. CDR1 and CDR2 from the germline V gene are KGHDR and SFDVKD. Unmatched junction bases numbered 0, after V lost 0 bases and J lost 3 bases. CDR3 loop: CATSDLLAGGTDTQYF. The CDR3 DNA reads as TGTGCCACCAGTGATTTGCTAGCGGGGGGGACAGATACGCAGTATTTT.

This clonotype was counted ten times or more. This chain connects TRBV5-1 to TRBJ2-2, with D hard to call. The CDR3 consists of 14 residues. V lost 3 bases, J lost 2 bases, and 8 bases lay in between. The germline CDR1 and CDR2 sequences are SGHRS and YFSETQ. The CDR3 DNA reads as TGCGCCAGCAGCTCGGCCAGTAACACCGGGGAGCTGTTTTTT. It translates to CASSSASNTGELFF.

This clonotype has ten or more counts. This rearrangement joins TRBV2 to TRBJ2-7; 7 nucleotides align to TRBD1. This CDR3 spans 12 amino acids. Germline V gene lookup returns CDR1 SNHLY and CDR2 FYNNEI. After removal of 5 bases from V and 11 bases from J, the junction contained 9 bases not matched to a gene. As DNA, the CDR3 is TGTGCCAGCAGTCGCATCACAGGGGTAAAGTACTTC. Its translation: CASSRITGVKYF. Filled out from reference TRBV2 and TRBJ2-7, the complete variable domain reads EPEVTQTPSHQVTQMGQEVILRCVPISNHLYFYWYRQILGQKVEFLVSFYNNEISEKSEIFDDQFSVERPDGSNFTLKIRSTKLEDSAMYFCASSRITGVKYFGPGTRLTVT.

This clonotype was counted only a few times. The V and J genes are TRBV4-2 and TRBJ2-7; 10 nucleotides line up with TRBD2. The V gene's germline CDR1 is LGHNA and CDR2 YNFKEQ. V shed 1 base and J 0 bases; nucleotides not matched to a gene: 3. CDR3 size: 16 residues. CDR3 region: CASSQVASGSSYEQYF. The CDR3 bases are TGTGCCAGCAGCCAAGTAGCTAGCGGGAGCTCCTACGAGCAGTACTTC.

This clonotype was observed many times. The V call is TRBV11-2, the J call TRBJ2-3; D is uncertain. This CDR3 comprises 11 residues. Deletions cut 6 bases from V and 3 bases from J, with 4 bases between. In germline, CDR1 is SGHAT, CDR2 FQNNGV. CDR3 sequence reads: CASRTTDTQYF. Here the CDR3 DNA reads TGTGCCAGCAGAACGACAGATACGCAGTATTTT.

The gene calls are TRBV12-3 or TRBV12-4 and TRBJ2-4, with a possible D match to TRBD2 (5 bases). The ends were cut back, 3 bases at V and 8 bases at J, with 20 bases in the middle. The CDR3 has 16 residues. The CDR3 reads CASSFGSWGVHDIQYF. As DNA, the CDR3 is TGTGCCAGCAGTTTCGGATCGTGGGGAGTGCATGACATTCAGTACTTC.

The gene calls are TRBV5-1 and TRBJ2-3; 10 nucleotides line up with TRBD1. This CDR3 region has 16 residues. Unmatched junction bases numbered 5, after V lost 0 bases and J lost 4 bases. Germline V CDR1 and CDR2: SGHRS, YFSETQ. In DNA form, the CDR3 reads TGCGCCAGCAGCTTGGCCGTGACAGGGGGCGCAGATACGCAGTATTTT. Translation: CASSLAVTGGADTQYF.

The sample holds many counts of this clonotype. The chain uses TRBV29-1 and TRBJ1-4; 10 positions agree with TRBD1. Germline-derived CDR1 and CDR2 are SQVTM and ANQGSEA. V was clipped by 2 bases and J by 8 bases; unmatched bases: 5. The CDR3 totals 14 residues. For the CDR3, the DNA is TGCAGCGTTGAAAGGCGGGACAGGGGCGAAAAACTGTTTTTT. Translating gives CSVERRDRGEKLFF. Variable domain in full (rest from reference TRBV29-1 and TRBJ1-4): SAVISQKPSRDICQRGTSLTIQCQVDSQVTMMFWYRQQPGQSLTLIATANQGSEATYESGFVIDKFPISRPNLTFSTLTVSNMSPEDSSIYLCSVERRDRGEKLFFGSGTQLSVL.

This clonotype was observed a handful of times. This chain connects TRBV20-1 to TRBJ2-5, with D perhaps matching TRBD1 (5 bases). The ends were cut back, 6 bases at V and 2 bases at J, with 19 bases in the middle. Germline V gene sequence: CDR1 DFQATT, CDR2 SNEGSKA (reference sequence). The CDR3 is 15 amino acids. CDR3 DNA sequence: TGCAGTGCGGGAATGGCCACAGGTCGTCAAGAGACCCAGTACTTC. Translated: CSAGMATGRQETQYF.

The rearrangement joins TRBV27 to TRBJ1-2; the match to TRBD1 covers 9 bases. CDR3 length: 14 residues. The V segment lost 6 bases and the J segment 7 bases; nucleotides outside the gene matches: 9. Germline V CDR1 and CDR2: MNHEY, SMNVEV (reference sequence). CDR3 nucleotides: TGTGCCAGCAGACCCGACAGGGGGTCCGGTGGCTACACCTTC. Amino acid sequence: CASRPDRGSGGYTF.

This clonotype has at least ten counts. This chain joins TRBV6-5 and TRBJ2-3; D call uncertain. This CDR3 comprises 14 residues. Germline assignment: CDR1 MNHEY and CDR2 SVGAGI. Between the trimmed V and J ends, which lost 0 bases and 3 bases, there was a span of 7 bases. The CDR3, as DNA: TGTGCCAGCAGTTACTCGCACGGGACAGATACGCAGTATTTT. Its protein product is CASSYSHGTDTQYF.

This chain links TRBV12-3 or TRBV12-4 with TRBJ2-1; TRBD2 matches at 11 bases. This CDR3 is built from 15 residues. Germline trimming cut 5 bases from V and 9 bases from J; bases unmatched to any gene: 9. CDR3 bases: TGTGCCAGCAGTCCCTTACTAGCGGGAGCTACTGAGCAGTTCTTC. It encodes CASSPLLAGATEQFF.

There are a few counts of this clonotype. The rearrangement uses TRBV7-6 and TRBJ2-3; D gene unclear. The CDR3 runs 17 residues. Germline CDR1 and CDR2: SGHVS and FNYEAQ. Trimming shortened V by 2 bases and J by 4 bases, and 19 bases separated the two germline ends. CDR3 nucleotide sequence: TGTGCCAGCAGCTTACGTGTTAAGGGTTTTGGTGCAGATACGCAGTATTTT. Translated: CASSLRVKGFGADTQYF.

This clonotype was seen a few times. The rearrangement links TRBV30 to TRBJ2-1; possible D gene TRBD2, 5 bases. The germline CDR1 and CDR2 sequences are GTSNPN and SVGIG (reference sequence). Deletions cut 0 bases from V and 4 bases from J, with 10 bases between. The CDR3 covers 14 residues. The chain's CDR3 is CAWSVLGRYNEQFF. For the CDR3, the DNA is TGTGCCTGGAGTGTACTAGGACGTTACAATGAGCAGTTCTTC.

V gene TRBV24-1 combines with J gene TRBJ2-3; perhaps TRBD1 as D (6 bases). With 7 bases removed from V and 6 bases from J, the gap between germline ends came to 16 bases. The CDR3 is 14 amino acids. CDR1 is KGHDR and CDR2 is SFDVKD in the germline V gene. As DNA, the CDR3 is TGTGCCACCAGCCTCAGACAGGAGAGGGATACGCAGTATTTT. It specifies CATSLRQERDTQYF.

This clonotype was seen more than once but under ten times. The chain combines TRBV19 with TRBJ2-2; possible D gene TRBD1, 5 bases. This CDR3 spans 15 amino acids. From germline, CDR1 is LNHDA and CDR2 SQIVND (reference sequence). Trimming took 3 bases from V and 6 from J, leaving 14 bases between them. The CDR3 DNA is TGTGCCAGTAGTATCAGGGTTGGAATTTCCGGGGAGCTGTTTTTT. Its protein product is CASSIRVGISGELFF.